The 29 T cell receptor beta chains listed next were all sequenced from one sample in a study of blood T cell repertoires in COVID-19. Assay: immunoSEQ multiplex PCR; the TCRdb copy retains only in-frame clones and omits some. This sample carries around 300,000 clones, about 87% of them seen once, and the ten largest clones take 3%. The sample consisted of PBMCs or T cells enriched from blood (not recorded which). These receptors were obtained from a woman between 50 and 59 years old who had recovered from COVID-19.

The CDR3 DNA reads TGTGCCAGCTCCCGAATGGACACAGACAATCAGCCCCAGCATTTT. Protein: CASSRMDTDNQPQHF. This chain joins TRBV18 and TRBJ1-5, with D perhaps matching TRBD1 (5 bases). The CDR3 is 15 residues long. The ends were cut back, 6 bases at V and 3 bases at J, with 15 bases in the middle. CDR1 and CDR2 from the germline V gene are KGHSH and LQKENI.

Only a few counts were recorded for this clone. The chain couples TRBV6-1 to TRBJ1-3; 9 nucleotides align to TRBD1. CDR3 length: 18 amino acids. CDR1 is MNHNS and CDR2 is SASEGT in the germline V gene. V dropped 0 bases and J dropped 0; count of bases not matched to a gene: 6. Here the CDR3 DNA reads TGTGCCAGCAGTGAAGCTGGCGGGGGACAGGGCTCTGGAAACACCATATATTTT. It codes for CASSEAGGGQGSGNTIYF.

This clone was counted a single time. CDR3 DNA: TGTGCCAGCAGCTCCCAGGTAGCGTATGAGCAGTTCTTC. As protein: CASSSQVAYEQFF. The V gene is TRBV7-2, the J gene TRBJ2-1, with D perhaps TRBD2 (5 bases). The germline V gene encodes CDR1 SGHTA and CDR2 FQGNSA. Trimming removed 4 bases from V and 8 bases from J, with 12 bases in between. The length of the CDR3 is 13 residues.

The chain couples TRBV19 to TRBJ1-5; 8 bases align to TRBD1. J gave up 5 bases and V 10 bases, and 13 bases lay outside the gene matches. The CDR3 sequence is 15 residues long. Per germline, CDR1 LNHDA and CDR2 SQIVND (reference sequence). The CDR3 DNA sequence: TGTGCCACGAAGGAGACAGGGGAAAATTATCAGCCCCAGCATTTT. Translated: CATKETGENYQPQHF. The whole variable domain, remainder taken from reference TRBV19 and TRBJ1-5, is DGGITQSPKYLFRKEGQNVTLSCEQNLNHDAMYWYRQDPGQGLRLIYYSQIVNDFQKGDIAEGYSVSREKKESFPLTVTSAQKNPTAFYLCATKETGENYQPQHFGDGTRLSIL.

The chain joins TRBV18 to TRBJ2-7; 13 positions match TRBD2. This CDR3 has 14 amino acids. With 8 bases clipped from V and 6 bases from J, the junction kept 7 bases outside the gene matches. Germline CDR1 reads KGHSH; CDR2 reads LQKENI. CDR3 in DNA: TGTGCCAGCACTCGGACTAGCGGGAGCGGCGAGCAGTACTTC. It translates to CASTRTSGSGEQYF.

For the CDR3, the DNA is TGTGCCAGCAGCTCGCCGGGACAGGGGGTATTATACTCCTCCTACAATGAGCAGTTCTTC. Translation gives CASSSPGQGVLYSSYNEQFF. This sequence joins TRBV7-8 and TRBJ2-1; TRBD1 matches at 11 bases. CDR1 and CDR2 from the germline V gene are SGHVS and FQNEAQ. The CDR3 is 20 residues long. V gave up 4 bases and J gave up 0 bases; unmatched junction bases: 14.

The gene calls are TRBV27 and TRBJ1-5, with 8 positions matching TRBD1. Per germline, CDR1 MNHEY and CDR2 SMNVEV (reference sequence). The CDR3 covers 15 residues. With V trimmed by 4 bases and J by 7 bases, 9 bases remained unmatched. CDR3 protein: CASSYGGTGGQPQHF. For the CDR3, the DNA is TGTGCCAGCAGTTATGGGGGGACAGGCGGACAGCCCCAGCATTTT.

Concerning this clone: In the same sample, other DNA sequences code for this CDR3. The genes are TRBV7-9 and TRBJ1-2; no definite D call. The CDR3 totals 13 residues. V was clipped by 0 bases and J by 2 bases, with 4 bases between them. Germline lookup yields CDR1 SEHNR and CDR2 FQNEAQ (reference sequence). The CDR3 region is CASSLAANYGYTF. CDR3 coding DNA: TGTGCCAGCAGCTTAGCAGCGAACTATGGCTACACCTTC.

V and J are TRBV28 and TRBJ2-3; 7 positions agree with TRBD2. CDR1 is MDHEN, CDR2 SYDVKM, per germline. CDR3 length: 14 amino acids. Trimming took 6 bases from V and 3 from J; bases not matched to a gene: 6. CDR3 sequence: CASRGEGRTDTQYF. CDR3 DNA sequence: TGTGCCAGCAGAGGGGAGGGCCGTACAGATACGCAGTATTTT.

This chain connects TRBV6-1 to TRBJ1-5, with D hard to call. There are 14 residues in the CDR3. The V end was cut by 1 base, the J end by 1 base, with 5 bases between. The germline V gene encodes CDR1 MNHNS and CDR2 SASEGT. CDR3 nucleotide sequence: TGTGCCAGCAGTGAAGGGCAGAGCAATCAGCCCCAGCATTTT. Protein: CASSEGQSNQPQHF.

This clone turned up a few times. V usage is TRBV5-4 and J usage is TRBJ2-1; D is perhaps TRBD2 (5 bases). Trimming removed 1 base at V and 0 bases at J, with 11 bases between. The CDR3 is 16 residues long. Per the germline V gene, CDR1 is SGHNT and CDR2 is YYREEE (reference sequence). The CDR3 coding sequence is TGTGCCAGCAGCTTGTCTCGGGAAAGCTCCTACAATGAGCAGTTCTTC. It specifies CASSLSRESSYNEQFF.

The genes are TRBV15 and TRBJ2-1; D possibly corresponds to TRBD2 (6 bases). This CDR3 is 15 amino acids long. Trimming took 2 bases from V and 8 from J, leaving 16 bases between them. Germline CDR1 LNHNV, CDR2 YYDKDF (reference sequence). CDR3: CATSRTGPGGDEQFF. The CDR3 DNA reads as TGTGCCACCAGCAGAACCGGGCCCGGGGGTGATGAGCAGTTCTTC.

The chain carries TRBV6-5 and TRBJ2-5; D might be TRBD2 (6 bases). The CDR3 totals 14 residues. Germline V gives CDR1 MNHEY, CDR2 SVGAGI. Trimming removed 6 bases at V and 4 bases at J, with 15 bases between. The CDR3 protein is CASRSRRAPETQYF. The CDR3 coding sequence is TGTGCCAGCAGATCCAGGAGGGCCCCAGAGACCCAGTACTTC.

This clone has just one count. The rearrangement links TRBV10-3 to TRBJ2-7; D ambiguous. V was trimmed by 5 bases and J by 0 bases, leaving 5 bases between them. There are 12 residues in the CDR3. Germline loops: CDR1 ENHRY, CDR2 SYGVKD. CDR3 region: CAISPCSYEQYF. In nucleotides, the CDR3 is TGTGCCATCAGTCCCTGCTCCTACGAGCAGTACTTC.

The J gene is TRBJ1-4, the V gene TRBV30, with D unclear. The CDR3 loop spans 14 amino acids. V was clipped by 4 bases and J by 3 bases, with 12 bases between them. Germline loops: CDR1 GTSNPN, CDR2 SVGIG (reference sequence). The CDR3 DNA reads as TGTGCCTGGAATCAGGCATCCTCTAATGAAAAACTGTTTTTT. As protein: CAWNQASSNEKLFF.

The rearrangement uses TRBV27 and TRBJ1-5; D might be TRBD1 (5 bases). Between the trimmed V and J ends, which lost 10 bases and 2 bases, there was a span of 15 bases. This CDR3 contains 14 residues. The germline V gene has CDR1 MNHEY and CDR2 SMNVEV (reference sequence). CDR3 sequence reads: CATGGGGGNQPQHF. The CDR3 DNA sequence: TGTGCCACGGGGGGTGGCGGTGGCAATCAGCCCCAGCATTTT.

The chain joins TRBV11-2 to TRBJ1-1; D uncertain. V was pared by 1 base and J by 1 base, with 7 bases between. CDR3 length: 14 residues. Germline values: CDR1 SGHAT, CDR2 FQNNGV. In DNA form, the CDR3 reads TGTGCCAGCAGCTTAGGTTTACAGAACACTGAAGCTTTCTTT. It encodes CASSLGLQNTEAFF.

This chain uses TRBV4-3 with TRBJ1-3; D may be TRBD1 (5 bases). The V end was cut by 3 bases, the J end by 1 base, with 16 bases between. From germline, CDR1 is LGHNA and CDR2 YSLEER. The CDR3 totals 17 residues. The chain's CDR3 is CASSQKIGGTSGNTIYF. DNA for the CDR3: TGCGCCAGCAGCCAGAAGATCGGGGGGACTTCTGGAAACACCATATATTTT.

This clone came up once. V and J are TRBV7-6 and TRBJ1-6; tentatively, D is TRBD1 (5 bases). Germline values: CDR1 SGHVS, CDR2 FNYEAQ. The CDR3 is 16 residues long. Trimming pared 1 base from V and 5 bases from J, leaving 12 bases between. The CDR3 loop reads CASSLVPQVNNSPLHF. In DNA, the CDR3 is TGTGCCAGCAGCTTAGTACCACAGGTGAATAATTCACCCCTCCACTTT.

This clone has just one count. The CDR3 nucleotides are TGTGCCAGCAGTTTACCGGGACAGGGGAATTCACCCCTCCACTTT. Translation: CASSLPGQGNSPLHF. This chain joins TRBV6-6 and TRBJ1-6; 10 nucleotides agree with TRBD1. The CDR3 consists of 15 residues. The V gene end was trimmed by 4 bases and the J gene end by 7 bases; junction bases not matched to a gene: 4. Germline assignment: CDR1 MNHNY and CDR2 SVGAGI (reference sequence).

The chain joins TRBV29-1 to TRBJ1-1, with D unclear. The CDR3 covers 16 residues. Germline assignment: CDR1 SQVTM and CDR2 ANQGSEA. V lost 6 bases to trimming and J lost 3 bases, with 23 bases between them. The DNA for the CDR3 is TGCAGCGTAAAGCAGGCATCCCCTCACCCCCACACTGAAGCTTTCTTT. Protein sequence: CSVKQASPHPHTEAFF.

As regards this clone: Other DNA sequences within the sample encode an identical CDR3. The rearrangement uses TRBV11-2 and TRBJ1-2; no definite D call. CDR1 is SGHAT and CDR2 is FQNNGV in the germline V gene. The CDR3 has 11 residues. V gave up 5 bases and J gave up 4 bases, with 5 bases separating them. The CDR3 nucleotides read TGTGCCAGCAGCCGGGGCTATGGCTACACCTTC. The encoded protein is CASSRGYGYTF.

The rearrangement uses TRBV5-1 and TRBJ2-3, with 7 bases that match TRBD2. Germline assignment: CDR1 SGHRS and CDR2 YFSETQ. The V and J ends lost 1 base and 2 bases, in that order; junction bases with no gene match: 4. There are 15 residues in the CDR3. CDR3 nucleotide sequence: TGCGCCAGCAGCTTGCCCAGCGGGGTCACAGATACGCAGTATTTT. Protein: CASSLPSGVTDTQYF.

The rearrangement joins TRBV2 to TRBJ2-5, with 14 bases lining up with TRBD2. This CDR3 has 16 residues. With V trimmed by 5 bases and J by 5 bases, 7 bases remained unmatched. Looked up from germline, CDR1 is SNHLY and CDR2 is FYNNEI. This CDR3 reads CASSPGLAGALETQYF. The DNA of the CDR3 is TGTGCCAGCAGTCCGGGACTAGCGGGAGCTCTTGAGACCCAGTACTTC.

This chain links TRBV4-1 with TRBJ2-3; tentative D call: TRBD2 (6 bases). This CDR3 has 14 residues. The ends were cut back, 2 bases at V and 7 bases at J, with 13 bases in the middle. Germline loops: CDR1 MGHRA, CDR2 YSYEKL. CDR3 DNA sequence: TGCGCCAGCAGCCAAAACACGGGACTCTATACGCAGTATTTT. It codes for CASSQNTGLYTQYF.

This clone was seen a handful of times. The chain links TRBV25-1 to TRBJ2-3; TRBD2 matches 11 bases. The CDR3 loop spans 17 amino acids. Trimming took 3 bases from V and 2 from J; bases not matched to a gene: 7. The germline gives CDR1 MGHDK, CDR2 SYGVNS. The CDR3 DNA follows: TGTGCCAGCAGTGATCCGACTAGCGGGACTCTCACAGATACGCAGTATTTT. Translating gives CASSDPTSGTLTDTQYF.

The CDR3: CASSLGGSGMVNTQYF. CDR3 sequence (DNA): TGTGCCAGCAGCTTAGGGGGTAGCGGGATGGTAAATACGCAGTATTTT. The genes are TRBV11-2 and TRBJ2-3; 8 positions agree with TRBD2. The CDR3 consists of 16 residues. J gave up 7 bases and V 1 base, and 10 bases lay outside the gene matches. The germline V gene encodes CDR1 SGHAT and CDR2 FQNNGV.

The rearrangement links TRBV4-3 to TRBJ1-2; 8 nucleotides align to TRBD1. This CDR3 has 14 residues. Germline CDR1 is LGHNA and CDR2 is YSLEER. Losses at the gene ends were 3 bases for V and 7 bases for J; bases not matched to a gene: 7. Written as DNA, the CDR3 is TGCGCCAGCAGCCAGATGACAGGGGCTAGTGGCTACACCTTC. Encoded protein: CASSQMTGASGYTF.

This chain joins TRBV5-5 and TRBJ1-6; 7 bases align to TRBD1. The V and J ends lost 4 bases and 8 bases, in that order; junction bases with no gene match: 6. Germline CDR1 SGHKS, CDR2 YYEKEE (reference sequence). The CDR3 runs to 14 residues. CDR3 loop: CASSIQGPDSPLHF. In DNA form, the CDR3 reads TGTGCCAGCAGCATACAGGGGCCCGATTCACCCCTCCACTTT.